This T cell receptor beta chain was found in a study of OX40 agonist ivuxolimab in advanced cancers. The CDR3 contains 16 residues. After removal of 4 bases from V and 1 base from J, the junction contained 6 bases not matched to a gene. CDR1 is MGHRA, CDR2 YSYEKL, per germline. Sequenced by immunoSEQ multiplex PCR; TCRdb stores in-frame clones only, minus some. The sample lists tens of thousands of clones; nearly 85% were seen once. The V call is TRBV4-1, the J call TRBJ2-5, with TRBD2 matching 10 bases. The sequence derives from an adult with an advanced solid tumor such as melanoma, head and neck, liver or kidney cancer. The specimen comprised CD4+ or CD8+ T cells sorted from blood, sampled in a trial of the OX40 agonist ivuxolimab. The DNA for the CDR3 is TGCGCCAGCAGCCCCAGGCTAGCGGGGGCCCAAGAGACCCAGTACTTC. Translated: CASSPRLAGAQETQYF.